This T cell receptor beta chain originates from a study of cytomegalovirus exposure and HLA in healthy donors (dated by TCRdb to 2016 to 2017). For the wider study: According to an earlier analysis of a few hundred of the donors, 200 million or so T cells yielded 117 million unique TCR beta sequences and approximately 300 Gb of sequence data. Approximately 300 gigabases of sequencing data and roughly 81 million unique TCR sequences made up an early release that covered approximately 700 HLA-typed donors. The genetic ancestry cluster associated with self-reported Caucasian donors included over 65% of the 398 genotyped donors. The aim of the study was to test whether cataloging public T cell receptors could identify signatures of past pathogen exposure. The T cell repertoires of under 750 subjects were profiled by immunosequencing and related to cytomegalovirus serostatus. Along with the approximately 600-subject first cohort, a separate validation cohort of over a hundred different subjects was used. The study combined high-throughput TCR immunosequencing, statistical association of individual TCRs with disease status, and machine learning to predict cytomegalovirus infection status. To study patterns of TCR occurrence, a later analysis re-analyzed previously published TCR beta repertoires from 500 to 850 donors and added high-resolution HLA genotyping. In the later analysis, no new phenotypic data were used to find candidate immune exposures; instead, reliance was placed on TCR beta sequences and their occurrence across donors. To decide whether each TCR beta V gene segment behaved as functional or pseudogenic, an earlier analysis of approximately 620 of the donors relied on high-throughput TCR beta sequencing. Alongside the repertoire data, information on donor age, sex, ethnicity and CMV serostatus was compiled. A later genetic analysis took genome-wide SNP genotypes for about 55% of the 666 donors and used that subset as a discovery cohort. Every discovery cohort repertoire had been produced on one sequencing platform. HLA typing covered class I and class II loci at four-digit resolution. The number of typed donors differed by locus: about 620-640 for A, B, C, DRB1 and DQB1; some 540 for DQA1; 606 for DPA1; and some 430 for DPB1. Because of strong linkage in the cohort, four to six DR-DQ haplotypes were treated as single units for association and clustering. Across 398 genotyped donors of the cohort, an average of 235,054 unique TCR beta nucleotide sequences per donor were sequenced, and roughly 20% of those sequences were non-productive. Points the paper makes about the study in general: In a later analysis, HLA-associated TCR beta chains were found to be more clonally expanded and to have lower generation probabilities than equally common non-associated chains. In a later analysis, most CMV-associated TCR beta chains were found to appear HLA-restricted, with HLA associations seemingly driven largely by CMV exposure. A further reported finding was that TCR beta sequences accurately predicted the HLA-A and HLA-B alleles for most subjects in the first cohort. The classifier was reported to diagnose cytomegalovirus status with high specificity and sensitivity in both the original and validation cohorts. This cohort had only TCR beta chains sequenced, and the lack of alpha or paired-chain data limited which features could be detected. In a later analysis, over 15,000 TCR beta sequences were associated with specific HLA alleles at a false discovery rate of 0.05. In the study, some 180 TCR beta chains were listed as associated with cytomegalovirus. Strong co-occurrence of HLA alleles, especially DR and DQ, made assigning TCR associations to individual alleles difficult. In a later genetic analysis, fewer N-insertions in productive TCRs were reported among donors in an Asian-associated ancestry cluster than the roughly 670-donor mean. The authors suggested that the approach could potentially be extended to other disease states and immunological phenotypes. The only immune exposure information available for the cohort was CMV serostatus. Broadly in line with IMGT annotations, most TCR beta V segments showed up in productive rearrangements about 90% or about 30% of the time in an earlier analysis of approximately 640 of the donors. In a later analysis, TCR association rates were found to vary across HLA loci, with the most associated TCRs seen for DRB1 alleles and the fewest for HLA-C alleles. In vitro tests confirmed that three of the cytomegalovirus-associated TCR beta chains recognize cytomegalovirus antigens. A later genetic analysis associated a missense DCLRE1C variant with V-gene and J-gene trimming of TCR beta chains, and an independent cohort replicated the association. Correlated functional status among segregating V segments might be attributable to linkage disequilibrium, but an unknown experimental factor could not be ruled out. Because some donors lacked HLA typing at each locus, the association tests relied only on the typed subset. Most TCR sequences were seen in very few donors, while some public TCRs were found in many individuals. Because counts were too low, about 18 rarely observed V segments, including chromosome 9 orphons, were left out of the earlier analysis of over 550 of the donors. According to a later analysis, parvovirus B19, influenza, CMV and Epstein-Barr virus appeared linked to several top co-occurrence clusters. Sequencing depth was assumed to be roughly uniform across donors in the presence/absence analyses, though that assumption may not hold. Because the 87-base-pair reads could not distinguish some IMGT-functional V segments, including TRBV6-2 and TRBV6-3, those segments were excluded. A cluster of highly shared sequence variants was judged likely to represent a technical artifact of the sequencing pipeline.

Library preparation used the immunoSEQ multiplex PCR assay. For the multiplex PCR, a mixture combining 60 forward primers for TCR Vbeta segments and 13 reverse primers for TCR Jbeta segments was used. The CDR3 region of rearranged TCR beta genes was amplified from genomic DNA by a multiplex PCR assay. The amplified TCR beta libraries were sequenced on the Illumina HiSeq System as 87-base-pair reads. For the original study's pipeline: A later analysis tallied approximately 87 million unique TCR beta chains across the 610 or so repertoires, and approximately 9.9 million of those chains were shared by two or more donors. To remove PCR and sequencing errors, raw reads were error-corrected and collapsed into unique sequences using a nearest-neighbor algorithm that merged closely related sequences. V, D and J gene segments were assigned by aligning CDR3 sequences to IMGT reference sequences. For a sequence to be retained, at least a six-nucleotide match to both a V gene segment and a J gene segment was required. Rearrangements were classified as productive when the CDR3 lacked stop codons and remained in frame with V and J, and all other rearrangements were classified as non-productive. CDR3 was defined by IMGT convention, running from the second conserved V-encoded cysteine to the conserved J-encoded phenylalanine. The earlier analysis of some 600 of the donors excluded sequences that lacked an unambiguous match to a single V gene segment. An earlier analysis of around 600 of the donors classified V segments as functional when productive rearrangements were above 56.7% and as segregating when the standard deviation between donors was above 5%. A statistical classification framework was built for diagnosing cytomegalovirus status from the catalog of TCR beta chain sequences. A later analysis assigned V and J genes by comparing TCR nucleotide sequences with IMGT/GENE-DB human TR gene sequences. The TCRdist pipeline was used in a later analysis to assign CDR3 sequences and most-parsimonious VDJ recombination scenarios. In a later analysis, each TCR beta chain was defined by its CDR3 amino acid sequence together with its V-gene family, and reads without a unique V-gene family were excluded. In a later analysis, a few hundred highly shared, low-generation-probability nucleotide sequences were removed to address suspected cross-contamination and a sequencing artifact. A later analysis calculated a clonal expansion index for each public chain from normalized within-repertoire ranks of inferred template counts. Generation probabilities in a later analysis came from a VDJ recombination model fitted to out-of-frame rearrangements, and those results were checked against IGoR. In a later analysis, TCR-TCR, TCR-HLA and TCR-CMV co-occurrence was scored with hypergeometric tests, and a repertoire-size bias correction was applied to TCR pairs. A later analysis estimated false discovery rates by permuting HLA or CMV assignments 20 times. In a later analysis, co-occurring TCRs were grouped using DBSCAN, with TCRdist sequence similarity added in when clustering inside HLA-allele-positive subsets. Repertoires with fewer than 30,000 or more than 120,000 public chains, plus five repertoires with anomalous nucleotide sharing, were excluded from co-occurrence clustering. TCRdb limited this immuneACCESS table to in-frame rearrangements with V and J called. A share of clones is missing; checked studies link under half to unresolved V genes, and the rest is unexplained. Clone size and V and J calls were adopted from that table, with D and trimming inferred from the DNA. The sample has around 140,000 clones on record, approximately 72% of them singletons. 5.5% to 7% of the sample is held by the ten biggest clonotypes.

The germline V gene (reference sequence) gives CDR1 as WNHNN and CDR2 as SYGVQD. The CDR3 spans 18 residues, from the cysteine through the phenylalanine. CDR3 DNA is the only sequence kept; it has 54 bases, read in frame from the first base. The cohort was made up of roughly 670 healthy bone marrow donors. At the time of sampling, every cohort member was nominally healthy, though immune exposures that went unrecorded were likely present. The donor was CMV seronegative and belonged to the group of over 350 seronegative cohort members. A peripheral blood sample was collected from each donor, and TCR beta sequencing was performed on peripheral blood mononuclear cells. Genomic DNA was extracted from the blood cell samples with the Qiagen DNeasy Blood Extraction Kit. There are a few counts of this clone. Its antigen is still unknown. Per-nucleotide qualities are absent, and no much larger clonotype sits a single base away.

The specimen sequenced was PBMCs. The rearrangement combines TRBV10-1 with TRBJ2-5, with 8 bases aligning to TRBD1. Judging by the DNA end, TRBJ2-7 fits better; the J call may be wrong. This TCR derives from a woman aged 60-75 years in good health and CMV-seronegative. DNA sequence: TGCGCCAGCAGTGGGTCTAAAGGGGGGACAGGACCTCCCTACGAGCAGTACTTC. Its protein reads: CASSGSKGGTGPPYEQYF.